A single sample gave rise to the 7 T cell receptor beta chains below, sequenced in a study of cytomegalovirus exposure and HLA in healthy donors. Use of 60 Vbeta and 13 Jbeta primers characterized the PCR. This table comes from immunoSEQ multiplex PCR, and its TCRdb copy is limited to in-frame clones, with some not included. The data contain a few hundred thousand clones, about 75% of them seen just once; the ten biggest clones take up under 2.5%. The specimen sequenced was PBMCs. The receptors stem from a female donor in good health and CMV-seronegative.

This clone was detected only a few times. The chain employs TRBV4-3 and TRBJ2-3; 12 bases line up with TRBD2. The CDR3 loop spans 16 amino acids. Losses at the gene ends were 1 base for V and 6 bases for J; bases not matched to a gene: 5. Germline V gene sequence: CDR1 LGHNA, CDR2 YSLEER. The CDR3 region is CASSQGLAGAGDTQYF. CDR3 DNA sequence: TGCGCCAGCAGCCAAGGACTAGCGGGAGCGGGGGATACGCAGTATTTT.

V and J are TRBV19 and TRBJ2-1; 10 bases match TRBD2. This CDR3 has 19 residues. V was pared by 3 bases and J by 0 bases, with 11 bases of the junction left unmatched. From germline, CDR1 is LNHDA and CDR2 SQIVND (reference sequence). The CDR3 loop reads CASSIKGSGRLSSYNEQFF. In DNA, the CDR3 is TGTGCCAGTAGTATTAAGGGTAGCGGGAGGCTGAGCTCCTACAATGAGCAGTTCTTC.

The chain has TRBV6-4 and TRBJ2-2; no reliable D call. V lost 6 bases to trimming and J lost 3 bases, with 8 bases between them. The CDR3 runs to 13 residues. The V gene's germline CDR1 is MRHNA and CDR2 SNTAGT. CDR3 residues: CASSVEYTGELFF. The CDR3 nucleotides are TGTGCCAGCAGCGTAGAGTACACCGGGGAGCTGTTTTTT.

The chain recombines TRBV2 with TRBJ1-5; 7 bases are a match to TRBD1. Trimming cost V 5 bases and J 6 bases; bases outside gene matches: 7. The V gene's germline CDR1 is SNHLY and CDR2 FYNNEI. This CDR3 has 14 residues. In DNA form, the CDR3 reads TGTGCCAGCAGTTCCCGGGACAGCTCTCAGCCCCAGCATTTT. This gives the protein CASSSRDSSQPQHF.

The chain carries TRBV7-3 and TRBJ2-1; 7 nucleotides line up with TRBD2. Germline lookup yields CDR1 SGHTA and CDR2 FQGTGA. Losses at the gene ends were 5 bases for V and 10 bases for J; bases not matched to a gene: 14. The CDR3 totals 15 residues. CDR3 region: CASSPARESLLEQFF. CDR3 DNA sequence: TGTGCCAGCAGCCCAGCGCGGGAGTCCTTATTGGAGCAGTTCTTC.

The J gene is TRBJ2-1, the V gene TRBV5-1; D ambiguous. V was clipped by 4 bases and J by 0 bases, with 14 bases between them. The CDR3 has 16 amino acids. Germline CDR1 reads SGHRS; CDR2 reads YFSETQ. CDR3 coding DNA: TGCGCCAGCAGCGACCCAAGACACAGCTCCTACAATGAGCAGTTCTTC. Its protein is CASSDPRHSSYNEQFF. The full variable domain, in which reference TRBV5-1 and TRBJ2-1 provide the parts outside the CDR3, is KAGVTQTPRYLIKTRGQQVTLSCSPISGHRSVSWYQQTPGQGLQFLFEYFSETQRNKGNFPGRFSGRQFSNSRSEMNVSTLELGDSALYLCASSDPRHSSYNEQFFGPGTRLTVL.

The chain uses TRBV9 and TRBJ2-3; possibly TRBD1 for D (6 bases). The V and J ends lost 0 bases and 2 bases respectively, with 10 bases between them. The CDR3 has 15 amino acids. Germline CDR1 is SGDLS and CDR2 is YYNGEE. The CDR3 reads CASSVAGQNTDTQYF. CDR3 nucleotides: TGTGCCAGCAGCGTAGCGGGACAAAACACAGATACGCAGTATTTT.